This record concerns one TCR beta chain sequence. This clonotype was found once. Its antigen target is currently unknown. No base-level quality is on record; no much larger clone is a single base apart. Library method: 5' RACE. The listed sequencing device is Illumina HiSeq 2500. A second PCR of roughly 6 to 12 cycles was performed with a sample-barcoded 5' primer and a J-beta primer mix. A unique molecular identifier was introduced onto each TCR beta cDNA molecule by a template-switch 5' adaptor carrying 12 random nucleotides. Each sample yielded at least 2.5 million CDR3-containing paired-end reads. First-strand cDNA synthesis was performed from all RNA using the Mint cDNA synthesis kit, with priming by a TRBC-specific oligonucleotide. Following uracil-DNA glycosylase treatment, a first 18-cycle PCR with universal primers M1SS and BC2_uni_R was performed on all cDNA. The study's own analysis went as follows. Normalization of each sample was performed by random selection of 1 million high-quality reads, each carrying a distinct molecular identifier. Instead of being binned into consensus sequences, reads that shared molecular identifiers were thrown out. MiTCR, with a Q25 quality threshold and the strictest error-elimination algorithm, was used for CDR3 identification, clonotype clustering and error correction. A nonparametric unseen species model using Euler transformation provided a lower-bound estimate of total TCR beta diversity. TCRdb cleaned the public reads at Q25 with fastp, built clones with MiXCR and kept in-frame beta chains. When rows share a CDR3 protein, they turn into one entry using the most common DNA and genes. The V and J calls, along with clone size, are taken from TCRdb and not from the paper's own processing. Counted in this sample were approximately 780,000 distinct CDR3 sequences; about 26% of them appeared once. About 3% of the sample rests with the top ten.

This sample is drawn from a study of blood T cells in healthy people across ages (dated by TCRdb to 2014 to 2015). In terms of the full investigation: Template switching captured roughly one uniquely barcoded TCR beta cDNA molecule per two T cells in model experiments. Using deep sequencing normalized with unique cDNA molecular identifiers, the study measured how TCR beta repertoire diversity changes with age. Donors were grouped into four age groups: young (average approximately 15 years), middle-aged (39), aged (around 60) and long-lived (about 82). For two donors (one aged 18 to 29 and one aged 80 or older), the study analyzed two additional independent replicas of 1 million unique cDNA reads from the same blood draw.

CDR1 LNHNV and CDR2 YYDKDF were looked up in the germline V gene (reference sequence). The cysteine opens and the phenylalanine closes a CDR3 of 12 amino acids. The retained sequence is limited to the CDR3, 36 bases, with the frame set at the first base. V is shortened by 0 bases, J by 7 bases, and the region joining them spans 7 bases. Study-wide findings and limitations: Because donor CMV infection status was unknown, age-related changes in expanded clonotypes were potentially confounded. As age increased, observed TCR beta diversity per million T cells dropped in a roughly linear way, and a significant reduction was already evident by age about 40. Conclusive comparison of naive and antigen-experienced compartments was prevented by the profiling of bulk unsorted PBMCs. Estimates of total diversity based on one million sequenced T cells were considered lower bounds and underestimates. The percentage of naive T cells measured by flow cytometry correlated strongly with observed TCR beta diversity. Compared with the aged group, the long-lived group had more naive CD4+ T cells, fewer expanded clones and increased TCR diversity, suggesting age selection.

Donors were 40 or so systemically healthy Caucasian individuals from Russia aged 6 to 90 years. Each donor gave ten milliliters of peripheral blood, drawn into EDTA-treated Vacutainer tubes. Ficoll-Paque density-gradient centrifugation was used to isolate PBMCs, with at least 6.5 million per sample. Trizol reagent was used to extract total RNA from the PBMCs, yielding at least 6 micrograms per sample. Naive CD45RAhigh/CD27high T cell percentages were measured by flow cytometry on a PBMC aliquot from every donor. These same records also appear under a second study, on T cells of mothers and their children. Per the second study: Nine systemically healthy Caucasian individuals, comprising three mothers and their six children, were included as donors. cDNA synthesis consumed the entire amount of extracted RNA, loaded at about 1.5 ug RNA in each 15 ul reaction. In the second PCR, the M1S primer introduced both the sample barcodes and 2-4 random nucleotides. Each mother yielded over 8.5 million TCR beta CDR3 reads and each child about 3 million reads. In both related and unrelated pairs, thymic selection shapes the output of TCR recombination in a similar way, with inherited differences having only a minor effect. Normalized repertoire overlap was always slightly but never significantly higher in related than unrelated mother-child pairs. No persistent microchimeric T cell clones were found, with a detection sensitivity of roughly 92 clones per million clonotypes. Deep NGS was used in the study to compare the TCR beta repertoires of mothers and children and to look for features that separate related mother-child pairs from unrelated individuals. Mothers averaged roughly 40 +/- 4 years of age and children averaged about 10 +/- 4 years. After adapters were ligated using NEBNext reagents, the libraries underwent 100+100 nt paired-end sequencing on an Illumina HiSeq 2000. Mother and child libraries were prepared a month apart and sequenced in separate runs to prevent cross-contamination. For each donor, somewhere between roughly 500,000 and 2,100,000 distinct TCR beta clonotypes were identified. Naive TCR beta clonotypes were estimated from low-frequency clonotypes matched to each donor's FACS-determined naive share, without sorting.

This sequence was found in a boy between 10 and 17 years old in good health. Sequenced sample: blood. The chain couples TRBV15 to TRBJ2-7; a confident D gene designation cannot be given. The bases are TGTGCCACCAGCAGAGAACTGGGGGAGCAGTACTTC. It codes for CATSRELGEQYF.